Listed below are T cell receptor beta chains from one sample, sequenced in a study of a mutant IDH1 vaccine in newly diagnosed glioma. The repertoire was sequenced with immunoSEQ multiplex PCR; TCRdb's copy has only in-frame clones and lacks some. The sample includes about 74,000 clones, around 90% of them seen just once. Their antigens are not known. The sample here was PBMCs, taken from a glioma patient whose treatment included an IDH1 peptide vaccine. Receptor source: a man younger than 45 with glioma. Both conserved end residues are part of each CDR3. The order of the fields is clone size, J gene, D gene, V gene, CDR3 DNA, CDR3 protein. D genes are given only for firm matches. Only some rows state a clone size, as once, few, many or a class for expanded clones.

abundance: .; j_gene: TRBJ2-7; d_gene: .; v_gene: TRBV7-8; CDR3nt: TGTGCCAGCAGAGCCGGGATTGGCGAGCAGTACTTC; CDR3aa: CASRAGIGEQYF
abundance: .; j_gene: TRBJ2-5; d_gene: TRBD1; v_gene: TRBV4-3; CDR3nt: TGCGCCAGCAGCCAAGATGGACAGGGAGAGACCCAGTACTTC; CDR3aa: CASSQDGQGETQYF
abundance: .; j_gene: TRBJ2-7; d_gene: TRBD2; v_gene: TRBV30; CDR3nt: TGTGCCTGTACTGGGGAGGGTTACTACGAGCAGTACTTC; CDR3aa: CACTGEGYYEQYF
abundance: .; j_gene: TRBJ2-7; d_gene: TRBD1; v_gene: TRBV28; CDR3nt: TGTGCCAGCAGTTGGACAGGGACGATCTACGAGCAGTACTTC; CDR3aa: CASSWTGTIYEQYF
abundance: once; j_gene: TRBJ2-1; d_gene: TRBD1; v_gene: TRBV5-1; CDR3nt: TGCGCCAGCAGCTTGGAGGGGACAGGGCCCTACAATGAGCAGTTCTTC; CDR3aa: CASSLEGTGPYNEQFF
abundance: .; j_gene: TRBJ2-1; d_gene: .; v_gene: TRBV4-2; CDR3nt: TGTGCCAGCAGCCAGGCTGCCTCCTTAAGCTCCTACAATGAGCAGTTCTTC; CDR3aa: CASSQAASLSSYNEQFF
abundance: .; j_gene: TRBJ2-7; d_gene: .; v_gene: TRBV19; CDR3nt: TGTGCCAGTAGTATCCGGACTAACTACGAGCAGTACTTC; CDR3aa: CASSIRTNYEQYF
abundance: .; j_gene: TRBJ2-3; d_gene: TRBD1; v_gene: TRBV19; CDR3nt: TGTGCCAGTAGTATAGAACAGGGGGCTGGCACAGATACGCAGTATTTT; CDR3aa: CASSIEQGAGTDTQYF
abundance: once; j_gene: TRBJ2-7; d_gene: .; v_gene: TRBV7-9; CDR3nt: TGTGCCAGCAGCTGGGGGGACTTCGGACACTACGAGCAGTACTTC; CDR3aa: CASSWGDFGHYEQYF
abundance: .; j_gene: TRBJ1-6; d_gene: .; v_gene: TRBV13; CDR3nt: TGTGCCAGCAGCTTAGGCCAGGGGTTTGATTCACCCCTCCACTTT; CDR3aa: CASSLGQGFDSPLHF
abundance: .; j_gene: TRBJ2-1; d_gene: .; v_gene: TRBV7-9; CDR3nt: TGTGCCAGCAGCTTATCCGTCAGCTCCTACAATGAGCAGTTCTTC; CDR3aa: CASSLSVSSYNEQFF
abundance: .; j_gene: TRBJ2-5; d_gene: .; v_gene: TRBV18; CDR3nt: TGTGCCAGCTCACCGGACGGATTTCATCAAGAGACCCAGTACTTC; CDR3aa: CASSPDGFHQETQYF
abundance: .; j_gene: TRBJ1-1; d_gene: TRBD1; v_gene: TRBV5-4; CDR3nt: TGTGCCAGCAGCCTCGCGGACAGGCACACTGAAGCTTTCTTT; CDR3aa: CASSLADRHTEAFF
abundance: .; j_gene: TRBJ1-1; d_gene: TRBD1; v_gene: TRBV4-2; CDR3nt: TGTGCCAGCAGCTGGGGAGACAGGGCGAACACTGAAGCTTTCTTT; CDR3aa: CASSWGDRANTEAFF
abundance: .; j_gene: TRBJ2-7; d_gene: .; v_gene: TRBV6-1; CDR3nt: TGTGCCAGCATTTCCGGGACGCAATACTCCTACGAGCAGTACTTC; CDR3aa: CASISGTQYSYEQYF
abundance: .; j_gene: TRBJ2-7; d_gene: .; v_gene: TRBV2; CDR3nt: TGTGCCAGCAGTGAACAGCGTTTGAGCTCCTACGAGCAGTACTTC; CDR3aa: CASSEQRLSSYEQYF
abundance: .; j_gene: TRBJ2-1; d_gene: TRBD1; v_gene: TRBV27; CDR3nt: TGTGCCAGCAGTTTATCACAGGGGTCCTACAATGAGCAGTTCTTC; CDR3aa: CASSLSQGSYNEQFF
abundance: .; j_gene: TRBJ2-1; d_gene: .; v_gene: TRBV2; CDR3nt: TGTGCCAGCAGGGCCGGGATGGGGCCTTGGAATGAGCAGTTCTTC; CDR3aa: CASRAGMGPWNEQFF
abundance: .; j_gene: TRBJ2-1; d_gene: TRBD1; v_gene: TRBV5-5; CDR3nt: TGTGCCAGCAGCTGGGAGACAGGGGGATACAATGAGCAGTTCTTC; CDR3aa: CASSWETGGYNEQFF
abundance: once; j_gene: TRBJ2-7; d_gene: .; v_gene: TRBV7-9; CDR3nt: TGTGCCAGCAGCTGGGACGGGGGCCTCTACGAGCAGTACTTC; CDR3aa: CASSWDGGLYEQYF
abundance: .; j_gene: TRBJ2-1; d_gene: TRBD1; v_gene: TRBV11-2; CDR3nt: TGTGCCAGCAGCCGGGCAGGGGGCTCCTACAATGAGCAGTTCTTC; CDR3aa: CASSRAGGSYNEQFF
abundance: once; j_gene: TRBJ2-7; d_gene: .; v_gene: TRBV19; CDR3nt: TGTGCCAGTAGTATTACGGCAGGGAGCTCCTACGAGCAGTACTTC; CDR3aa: CASSITAGSSYEQYF
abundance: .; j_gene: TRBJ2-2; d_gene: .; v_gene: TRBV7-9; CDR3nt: TGTGCCAGCAGCCCACAGAATCATGGGACCGGGGAGCTGTTTTTT; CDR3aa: CASSPQNHGTGELFF
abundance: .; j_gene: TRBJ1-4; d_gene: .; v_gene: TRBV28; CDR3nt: TGTGCCAGCAGTCAGACTTTTAATGAAAAACTGTTTTTT; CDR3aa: CASSQTFNEKLFF
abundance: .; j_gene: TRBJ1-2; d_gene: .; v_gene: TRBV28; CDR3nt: TGTGCCAGCAGTCCACCGGGATTTTATGGCTACACCTTC; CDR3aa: CASSPPGFYGYTF
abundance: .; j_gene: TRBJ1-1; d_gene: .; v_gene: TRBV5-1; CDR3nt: TGCGCCAGCAGCAACCCGTCTCTGAACACTGAAGCTTTCTTT; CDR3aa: CASSNPSLNTEAFF
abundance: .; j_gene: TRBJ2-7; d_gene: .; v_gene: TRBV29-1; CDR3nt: TGCTCCATCGGGACAACCTCCTACGAGCAGTACTTC; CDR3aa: CSIGTTSYEQYF
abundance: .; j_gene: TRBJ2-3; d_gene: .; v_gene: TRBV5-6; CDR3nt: TGTGCCAGCAGCCCTACGTCGCAGTCGGGGGGCCCCCCCACAGATACGCAGTATTTT; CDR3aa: CASSPTSQSGGPPTDTQYF
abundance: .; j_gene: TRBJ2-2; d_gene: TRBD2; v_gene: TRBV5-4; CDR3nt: TGTGCCAGCAGCTTTACTGGGGGGGCCGGGGAGCTGTTTTTT; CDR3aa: CASSFTGGAGELFF
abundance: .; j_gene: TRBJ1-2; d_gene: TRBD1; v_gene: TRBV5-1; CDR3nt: TGCGCCAGCAGCCCGGAAGGGACAGAGCTCTATGGCTACACCTTC; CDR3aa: CASSPEGTELYGYTF
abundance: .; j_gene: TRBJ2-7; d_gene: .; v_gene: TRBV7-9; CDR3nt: TGTGCCAGCAGCTTAGCGATAGGCTACGAGCAGTACTTC; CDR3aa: CASSLAIGYEQYF
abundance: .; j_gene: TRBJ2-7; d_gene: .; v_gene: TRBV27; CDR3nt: TGTGCCAGCAGAGTCTCCAGCGGGTCCATCTCCTACGAGCAGTACTTC; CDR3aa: CASRVSSGSISYEQYF
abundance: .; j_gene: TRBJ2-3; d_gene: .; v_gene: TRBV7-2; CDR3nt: TGTGCCAGCAGCTTTCGCGGGCTGGGAAATACGCAGTATTTT; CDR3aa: CASSFRGLGNTQYF
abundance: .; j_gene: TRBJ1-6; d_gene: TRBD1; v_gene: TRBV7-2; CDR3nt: TGTGCCAGCAGCCCAGACAGGGGTCGGTCACCCCTCCACTTT; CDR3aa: CASSPDRGRSPLHF
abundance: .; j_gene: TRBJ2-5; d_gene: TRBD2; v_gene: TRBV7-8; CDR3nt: TGTGCCAGCAGCTTCCCGACTAGCGGGAGAACAGAGGGAGAGACCCAGTACTTC; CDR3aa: CASSFPTSGRTEGETQYF
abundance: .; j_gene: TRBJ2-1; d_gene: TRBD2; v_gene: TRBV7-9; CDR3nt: TGTGCCAGCAGCTCTAGCGGGGTGACCTACAATGAGCAGTTCTTC; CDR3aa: CASSSSGVTYNEQFF
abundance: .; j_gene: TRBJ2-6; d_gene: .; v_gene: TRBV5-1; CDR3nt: TGCGCCAGCGCGTTGACAGCTGTCTCTGGGGCCAACGTCCTGACTTTC; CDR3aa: CASALTAVSGANVLTF
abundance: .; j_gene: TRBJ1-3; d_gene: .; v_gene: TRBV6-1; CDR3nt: TGTGCCAGCAATCCTGGGAACCTCCCTGGAAACACCATATATTTT; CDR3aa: CASNPGNLPGNTIYF
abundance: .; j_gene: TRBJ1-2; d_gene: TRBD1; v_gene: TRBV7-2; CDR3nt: TGTGCCAGCAGCACCTACACGACAGGGCCCTATGGCTACACCTTC; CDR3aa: CASSTYTTGPYGYTF
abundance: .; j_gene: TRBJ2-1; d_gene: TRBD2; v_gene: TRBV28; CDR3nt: TGTGCCAGCAAGGGGAGCGGGAGCCTCGTTCGCAATGAGCAGTTCTTC; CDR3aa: CASKGSGSLVRNEQFF
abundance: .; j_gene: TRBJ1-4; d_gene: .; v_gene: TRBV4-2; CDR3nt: TGTGCCAGCAGCCAATCAGGGAGGGATGAAAAACTGTTTTTT; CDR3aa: CASSQSGRDEKLFF
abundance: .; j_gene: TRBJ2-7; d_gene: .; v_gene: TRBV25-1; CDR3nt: TGTGCCAGCAGTGCCGGACTGCTATACGAGCAGTACTTC; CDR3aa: CASSAGLLYEQYF
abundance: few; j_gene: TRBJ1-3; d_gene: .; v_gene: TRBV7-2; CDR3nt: TGTGCCAGCAGCTTCTTAGGAGTGATCTCTGGAAACACCATATATTTT; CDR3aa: CASSFLGVISGNTIYF
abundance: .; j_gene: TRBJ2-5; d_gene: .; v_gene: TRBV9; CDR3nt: TGTGCCAGCAGCGGGGCCCGGGGCCAAGAGACCCAGTACTTC; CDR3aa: CASSGARGQETQYF
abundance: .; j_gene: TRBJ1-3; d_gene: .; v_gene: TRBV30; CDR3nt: TGTGCCTGGAGCCTAAGAGAAATAGGAAACACCATATATTTT; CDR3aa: CAWSLREIGNTIYF
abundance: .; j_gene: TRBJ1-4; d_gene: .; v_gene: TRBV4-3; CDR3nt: TGCGCCAGCAGCCGAGAGCGGCCCAGGGGTTTTGAAAAACTGTTTTTT; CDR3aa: CASSRERPRGFEKLFF
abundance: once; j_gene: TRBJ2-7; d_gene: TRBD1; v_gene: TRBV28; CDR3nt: TGTGCCAGCAGTCCCCCCGGGACAGCCTCCTACGAGCAGTACTTC; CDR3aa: CASSPPGTASYEQYF
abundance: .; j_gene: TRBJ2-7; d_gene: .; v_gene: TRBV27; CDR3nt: TGTGCCGCCACGGGACCATCAGCTTCGGGCTCCTACGAGCAGTACTTC; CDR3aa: CAATGPSASGSYEQYF
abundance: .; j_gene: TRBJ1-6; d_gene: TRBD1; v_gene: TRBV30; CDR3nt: TGTGCCTGGACTCGGGACAGGGCGGCACCCCTCCACTTT; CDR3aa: CAWTRDRAAPLHF
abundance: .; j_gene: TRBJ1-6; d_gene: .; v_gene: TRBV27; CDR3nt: TGTGCCAGCAGCCTCGGGGGACCCCTCCACTTT; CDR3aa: CASSLGGPLHF
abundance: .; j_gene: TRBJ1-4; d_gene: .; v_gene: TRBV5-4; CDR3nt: TGTGCCAGCAGCCAAGGGATTATGGGTGTGGGTGAAAAACTGTTTTTT; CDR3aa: CASSQGIMGVGEKLFF
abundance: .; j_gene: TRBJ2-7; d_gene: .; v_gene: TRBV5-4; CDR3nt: TGTGCCAGCAGCTTAGGTCGATCGCCAGGCGAGCAGTACTTC; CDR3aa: CASSLGRSPGEQYF
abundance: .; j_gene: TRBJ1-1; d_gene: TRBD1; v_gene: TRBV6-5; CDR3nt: TGTGCCAGCACCGGGACAGTGTACACTGAAGCTTTCTTT; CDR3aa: CASTGTVYTEAFF
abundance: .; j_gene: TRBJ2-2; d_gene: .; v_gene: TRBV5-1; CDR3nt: TGCGCCAGCAGTCGTCAGGGTGAGCACACCGGGGAGCTGTTTTTT; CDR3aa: CASSRQGEHTGELFF
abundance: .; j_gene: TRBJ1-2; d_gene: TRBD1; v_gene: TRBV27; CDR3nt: TGTGCCAGCAGTTTGGACTGGACAGGATATGGCTACACCTTC; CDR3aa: CASSLDWTGYGYTF
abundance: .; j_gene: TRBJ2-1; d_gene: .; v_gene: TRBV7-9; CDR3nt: TGTGCCAGCAGCTTCACAGGGAATGAGCAGTTCTTC; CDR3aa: CASSFTGNEQFF